The 13 T cell receptor beta chains given below trace back to one sample, sequenced in a study of Ad26.COV2.S vaccination and SARS-CoV-2 variants. Only in-frame clones appear in the TCRdb table, and some are missing; sequencing was by immunoSEQ multiplex PCR. The sample lists hundreds of thousands of clones; 90% to 95% were seen once. The sequenced sample was peripheral blood, obtained after recovery from COVID-19. These TCRs come from a human donor who had recovered from COVID-19.

The chain uses TRBV4-1 and TRBJ2-5; D is perhaps TRBD1 (6 bases). V lost 0 bases and J lost 1, with 12 bases in between. This CDR3 contains 16 residues. The germline V gene encodes CDR1 MGHRA and CDR2 YSYEKL. In DNA, the CDR3 is TGCGCCAGCAGCCAAGAGGGACACCGGGCCCAAGAGACCCAGTACTTC. It yields the protein CASSQEGHRAQETQYF.

Here the CDR3 DNA reads TGTGCCCCCCTTTTTCGGGGGCCCTTGGATGAGCAGTTCTTC. As protein: CAPLFRGPLDEQFF. The chain has TRBV24-1 and TRBJ2-1, with D possibly being TRBD1 or TRBD2 (6 bases each). CDR3 length: 14 residues. Germline assignment: CDR1 KGHDR and CDR2 SFDVKD. The germline V and J ends were trimmed by 12 bases and 8 bases, with 22 bases remaining between them.

The CDR3 nucleotides read TGTGCCAGCAGTGAAAGGAGCGGGGCTGCCTACAATGAGCAGTTCTTC. Translating it yields CASSERSGAAYNEQFF. The chain employs TRBV25-1 and TRBJ2-1; TRBD2 matches at 7 bases. V lost 2 bases, J lost 2 bases, and 6 bases stayed unmatched. Germline CDR1 and CDR2: MGHDK and SYGVNS. This CDR3 contains 16 residues.

The chain is built from TRBV4-3 and TRBJ1-4, with D uncertain. The CDR3 length is 15 residues. Between the trimmed V and J ends, which lost 0 bases and 8 bases, there was a span of 13 bases. The germline V gene encodes CDR1 LGHNA and CDR2 YSLEER. CDR3 sequence: CASSQDLAGREKLFF. The DNA of the CDR3 is TGCGCCAGCAGCCAAGATCTGGCAGGAAGGGAAAAACTGTTTTTT.

The chain has TRBV7-9 and TRBJ1-2, with D perhaps matching TRBD1 (5 bases). The CDR3 consists of 15 residues. The V gene lost 4 bases and the J gene lost 2 bases, with 14 bases spanning the gap. Germline CDR1 and CDR2: SEHNR and FQNEAQ (reference sequence). CDR3 sequence reads: CASSSPVQGNYGYTF. For the CDR3, the DNA is TGTGCCAGCAGCTCCCCCGTGCAGGGCAACTATGGCTACACCTTC.

The rearrangement links TRBV4-1 to TRBJ1-2, with D unresolved. Germline V gene data show CDR1 as MGHRA and CDR2 as YSYEKL. This CDR3 is 14 amino acids long. V lost 1 base and J lost 8, with 14 bases in between. The CDR3 sequence: CASSQGRGLDGYTF. The CDR3 DNA is TGCGCCAGCAGCCAAGGGCGAGGGTTGGACGGCTACACCTTC.

DNA for the CDR3: TGTGCCAGCTTAGGCAACTATGGCTACACCTTC. Residues: CASLGNYGYTF. The chain recombines TRBV9 with TRBJ1-2; D call uncertain. Trimming removed 7 bases at V and 2 bases at J, with 6 bases between. Germline loops: CDR1 SGDLS, CDR2 YYNGEE. This CDR3 region has 11 residues.

This chain links TRBV3-1 (or the pseudogene TRBV3-2) with TRBJ1-6; the D gene is possibly TRBD1 (6 bases). The germline V and J ends were trimmed by 1 base and 0 bases, with 16 bases remaining between them. Per germline, CDR1 LGHDT and CDR2 YNNKEL (reference sequence). The CDR3 loop spans 19 amino acids. The DNA of the CDR3 is TGTGCCAGCAGCCAAGTAACCGGGGGCCGGAGCTCCTATAATTCACCCCTCCACTTT. It yields the protein CASSQVTGGRSSYNSPLHF.

Details on this clone: Other DNA sequences in this specimen translate into the identical CDR3. The gene calls are TRBV19 and TRBJ1-5; D remains unclear. Trimming took 1 base from V and 4 from J, leaving 2 bases between them. Germline CDR1 reads LNHDA; CDR2 reads SQIVND (reference sequence). The CDR3 contains 12 residues. This CDR3 is CASSIGNQPQHF. The CDR3 nucleotides are TGTGCCAGTAGTATAGGGAATCAGCCCCAGCATTTT.

J is TRBJ2-3 and V is TRBV9; the match to TRBD2 covers 10 bases. The J segment lost 5 bases and the V segment lost 2 bases, leaving 11 bases of the junction unmatched. Germline lookup yields CDR1 SGDLS and CDR2 YYNGEE. The CDR3 runs to 17 residues. CDR3 amino acids: CASSVMGSGGARDTQYF. CDR3 coding DNA: TGTGCCAGCAGCGTTATGGGGAGCGGGGGGGCGAGAGATACGCAGTATTTT.

The V call is TRBV25-1, the J call TRBJ2-7; the match to TRBD1 covers 10 bases. V dropped 6 bases and J dropped 3; count of bases not matched to a gene: 5. Germline-derived CDR1 and CDR2 are MGHDK and SYGVNS. The CDR3 spans 14 residues. CDR3 sequence reads: CASRKTGGGYEQYF. The CDR3 DNA is TGTGCCAGCAGGAAGACAGGGGGCGGCTACGAGCAGTACTTC.

The chain is built from TRBV5-1 and TRBJ1-4; unclear D gene. Looked up from germline, CDR1 is SGHRS and CDR2 is YFSETQ. The CDR3 covers 16 residues. V was trimmed by 0 bases and J by 6 bases, leaving 15 bases between them. The CDR3 reads CASSLEVGSVDEKLFF. For the CDR3, the DNA is TGCGCCAGCAGCTTGGAAGTAGGGTCTGTTGATGAAAAACTGTTTTTT.

The chain employs TRBV7-9 and TRBJ1-1; D gene uncertain. V was clipped by 4 bases and J by 6 bases, with 9 bases between them. Germline lookup yields CDR1 SEHNR and CDR2 FQNEAQ (reference sequence). The CDR3 sequence is 12 residues long. In DNA, the CDR3 is TGTGCCAGCAGCTCCGGGAGGTCTGAAGCTTTCTTT. It codes for CASSSGRSEAFF.